This T cell receptor beta chain was sequenced during a study of cytomegalovirus exposure and HLA in healthy donors. Study-wide findings and caveats: Productive status was seen about 87% or about 30% of the time for most TCR beta V segments in an earlier analysis.

Concerning this clone itself: The antigen is unknown.

PCR employed 60 Vbeta and 13 Jbeta primers. Measured with immunoSEQ multiplex PCR; TCRdb has only the in-frame clones, and not every one. Here the sample spans about 150,000 clones, about 80% being singletons. V was pared by 4 bases and J by 5 bases, with 5 bases of the junction left unmatched. The CDR3 loop spans 15 amino acids. Germline V lookup: CDR1 SGHTA, CDR2 FQGNSA. This clonotype was sampled from a man younger than 45 in good health and CMV-seropositive. The material sequenced was PBMCs. The chain has TRBV7-2 and TRBJ1-4; TRBD1 aligns across 9 bases. Here the CDR3 reads CASSYNRGRNEKLFF. CDR3 DNA sequence: TGTGCCAGCAGCTACAACAGGGGGCGGAATGAAAAACTGTTTTTT. Drawing the rest from reference TRBV7-2 and TRBJ1-4, the complete variable domain is GAGVSQSPSNKVTEKGKDVELRCDPISGHTALYWYRQSLGQGLEFLIYFQGNSAPDKSGLPSDRFSAERTGGSVSTLTIQRTQQEDSAVYLCASSYNRGRNEKLFFGSGTQLSVL.